The sequence of this T cell receptor (beta chain) was determined in a study of beta chain features in type 1 diabetes. Turning to the study itself: All of the samples together had approximately 99 million sorted cells examined.

Of the isolated RNA, all was reverse transcribed, and so the sequenced material was expressed TCRB transcripts. Deep immunoSEQ sequencing covered naive, central memory and regulatory T cell samples. TCRdb's copy holds only in-frame clones and misses some; the assay was immunoSEQ multiplex PCR. The repertoire includes 360,000 or so clones, 15% to 20% of them detected once, and 0.044% sits in the top ten. One heparinised blood draw averaging roughly 100 mL was given by each donor. By way of CD45RO/CCR7/CD25/CD127/CD95/CD27, the CD4+ regulatory, stem cell-like memory, central memory and naive cells were sorted. This clone was counted a few times. The TCR was taken from a woman between 18 and 29 years old in good health. Material for sequencing was naive CD4+ T cells from blood.

CDR3 protein: CAWSVMAGLDNEQFF. CDR3 nucleotide sequence: TGTGCCTGGAGTGTAATGGCAGGTCTGGACAATGAGCAGTTCTTC. The V and J genes are TRBV30 and TRBJ2-1; D unresolved. Trimming cost V 0 bases and J 5 bases, with 14 bases left between them. The length of the CDR3 is 15 residues. The germline CDR1 and CDR2 sequences are GTSNPN and SVGIG (reference sequence).